At least ten counts were recorded for the clone carrying this T cell receptor beta chain. The antigen is unknown. With 0 bases removed from V and 4 bases from J, the gap between germline ends came to 15 bases. Germline values: CDR1 DFQATT, CDR2 SNEGSKA (reference sequence). The CDR3 is made up of 15 amino acids. How the authors handled the data: It was from CDR3 differences across clinicopathological groups that a distant-metastasis classifier for papillary thyroid cancer was built. TCRdb reanalyzed the PCR reads with MiXCR. These V and J calls derive from TCRdb rather than the authors' analysis. The sample includes tens of thousands of clones, 22% seen only once; the top ten take 3.8%. The record originates from a study of metastatic and nonmetastatic thyroid tumors. The wider study: Comparison of repertoires was carried out across blood and tumor or nodule tissue from malignant and benign thyroid patients.

Patients underwent thyroid surgery, and none had received any treatment before it. Whole-study results and caveats: Across blood and tumor, TCR beta diversity in malignant thyroid tumors was reportedly significantly higher than in benign nodules.

Sequencing used blood. The receptor was derived from a male donor with papillary thyroid cancer or a benign thyroid nodule (not recorded which). Some clones in this sample may be carry-over from other donors' samples. The gene calls are TRBV20-1 and TRBJ1-2; tentatively, D is TRBD1 (5 bases). The CDR3 sequence is CSARDLDWDGYGYTF. For the CDR3, the DNA is TGCAGTGCTAGAGATCTAGATTGGGACGGCTATGGCTACACCTTC.